These 26 T cell receptor beta chains share one sample of origin, sequenced in a study of PD-L1 blockade in urothelial cancer. Time point: pretreatment peripheral blood. TCRdb keeps only in-frame clones here, not all; method: immunoSEQ multiplex PCR. The table has 60,000 to 75,000 clones, 84% seen once; the top ten hold 8.5% to 10%. Here the sequenced sample was PBMCs, taken around atezolizumab (anti-PD-L1) treatment. All receptors come from a woman in her seventies with urothelial cancer.

The V gene is TRBV18, the J gene TRBJ1-1; D unresolved. CDR1 is KGHSH and CDR2 is LQKENI in the germline V gene. The CDR3 spans 15 residues. Trimming shortened V by 3 bases and J by 0 bases, and 11 bases separated the two germline ends. This CDR3 is CASSPVSVLNTEAFF. DNA for the CDR3: TGTGCCAGCTCACCCGTATCAGTCCTGAACACTGAAGCTTTCTTT.

V gene TRBV28 combines with J gene TRBJ2-3; no reliable D call. V lost 3 bases, J lost 0 bases, and 16 bases lay in between. CDR1 is MDHEN and CDR2 is SYDVKM in the germline V gene. The CDR3 contains 17 residues. The CDR3 here is CASSLIAAAPSTDTQYF. DNA of the CDR3: TGTGCCAGCAGTTTGATCGCGGCAGCCCCGAGCACAGATACGCAGTATTTT.

V and J are TRBV19 and TRBJ1-5; 10 nucleotides match TRBD1. Germline V lookup: CDR1 LNHDA, CDR2 SQIVND (reference sequence). Trimming cost V 3 bases and J 6 bases; bases outside gene matches: 11. The CDR3 is 17 amino acids. DNA of the CDR3: TGTGCCAGTAGTATTGGGTGGGTGACAGGGGGCGGTCAGCCCCAGCATTTT. Translating it yields CASSIGWVTGGGQPQHF.

V and J are TRBV28 and TRBJ2-7, with D perhaps TRBD2 (6 bases). Germline V gene data show CDR1 as MDHEN and CDR2 as SYDVKM. The CDR3 is 18 residues long. Trimming cost V 5 bases and J 2 bases, with 25 bases left between them. The CDR3 is CASSTTWGLRGTTYEQYF. In DNA, the CDR3 is TGTGCCAGCAGTACCACCTGGGGACTGCGGGGAACCACCTACGAGCAGTACTTC.

This sequence joins TRBV30 and TRBJ2-3; no clear D. CDR1 and CDR2 (germline): GTSNPN, SVGIG (reference sequence). The length of the CDR3 is 11 residues. Trimming left V 2 bases short and J 10 bases short, with 10 bases between. The CDR3 nucleotides read TGTGCCTGGAGTCGGCAAGCGTCGCAGTATTTT. It is translated as CAWSRQASQYF.

The chain combines TRBV30 with TRBJ1-2, with D possibly being TRBD1 (6 bases). Germline V CDR1 and CDR2: GTSNPN, SVGIG (reference sequence). This CDR3 is 13 amino acids long. V gave up 7 bases and J gave up 2 bases, with 14 bases separating them. CDR3 in amino acids: CAFTYDRNYGYTF. Here the CDR3 DNA reads TGTGCCTTCACCTATGACAGGAACTATGGCTACACCTTC. The complete variable domain, with remaining parts taken from reference TRBV30 and TRBJ1-2, reads SQTIHQWPATLVQPVGSPLSLECTVEGTSNPNLYWYRQAAGRGLQLLFYSVGIGQISSEVPQNLSASRPQDRQFILSSKKLLLSDSGFYLCAFTYDRNYGYTFGSGTRLTVV.

This rearrangement joins TRBV19 to TRBJ2-7; 7 nucleotides agree with TRBD1. CDR1 is LNHDA and CDR2 is SQIVND in the germline V gene (reference sequence). This CDR3 region has 16 residues. Unmatched junction bases numbered 16, after V lost 5 bases and J lost 6 bases. CDR3 nucleotides: TGTGCCAGTAGTTTGACCCCCGGGACAGCCCTCGCCGAGCAGTACTTC. Encoded protein: CASSLTPGTALAEQYF.

The chain has TRBV2 and TRBJ2-7, with D perhaps matching TRBD2 (7 bases). This CDR3 region has 14 residues. V lost 1 base and J lost 3, with 10 bases in between. The germline V gene encodes CDR1 SNHLY and CDR2 FYNNEI. This CDR3 reads CASSEEGGLYEQYF. CDR3 DNA sequence: TGTGCCAGCAGTGAAGAGGGGGGGCTCTACGAGCAGTACTTC.

This clone is labeled as medium-sized. This sequence joins TRBV7-2 and TRBJ1-3; TRBD1 aligns across 8 bases. Germline V lookup: CDR1 SGHTA, CDR2 FQGNSA. V lost 4 bases to trimming and J lost 5 bases; unmatched junction nucleotides: 7. CDR3 length: 15 residues. The CDR3 DNA sequence: TGTGCCAGCAGCTCCAACAGGGGGGCAAGAAACACCATATATTTT. This translates into CASSSNRGARNTIYF.

The gene calls are TRBV4-3 and TRBJ1-6; D is undetermined. Germline lookup yields CDR1 LGHNA and CDR2 YSLEER. Trimming stripped 1 base from V and 7 bases from J, with 11 bases between. This CDR3 region has 15 residues. The CDR3 region has the DNA TGCGCCAGCAGCCAAGTCTCAGGCTACAATTCACCCCTCCACTTT. This encodes CASSQVSGYNSPLHF.

V and J are TRBV9 and TRBJ1-1; 10 bases map to TRBD1. There are 14 residues in the CDR3. Germline V gene data show CDR1 as SGDLS and CDR2 as YYNGEE. J gave up 4 bases and V 3 bases, and 3 bases lay outside the gene matches. CDR3 amino acids: CASSGGQGITEAFF. The CDR3 DNA reads as TGTGCCAGCAGCGGGGGACAGGGGATCACTGAAGCTTTCTTT.

The chain combines TRBV2 with TRBJ2-2, with TRBD1 matching 7 bases. V lost 5 bases to trimming and J lost 6 bases; unmatched junction nucleotides: 9. Germline lookup yields CDR1 SNHLY and CDR2 FYNNEI. This CDR3 spans 15 amino acids. The CDR3 loop is CASSPTGSNSGELFF. DNA of the CDR3: TGTGCCAGCAGTCCGACAGGGAGCAATTCCGGGGAGCTGTTTTTT.

The chain is built from TRBV19 and TRBJ2-7; the match to TRBD1 covers 7 bases. CDR1 LNHDA and CDR2 SQIVND come from the germline V gene (reference sequence). V dropped 3 bases and J dropped 1; count of bases not matched to a gene: 0. This CDR3 comprises 13 residues. CDR3 sequence (DNA): TGTGCCAGTAGTATGGACAGGTCCTACGAGCAGTACTTC. As protein: CASSMDRSYEQYF.

This chain links TRBV6-4 with TRBJ2-7, with TRBD2 matching 9 bases. The CDR3 is made up of 17 amino acids. V dropped 0 bases and J dropped 3; count of bases not matched to a gene: 9. CDR1 is MRHNA and CDR2 is SNTAGT in the germline V gene. CDR3 sequence (DNA): TGTGCCAGCAGTGACTCGATAATTCGACTAGCGGACTACGAGCAGTACTTC. Its protein is CASSDSIIRLADYEQYF.

This chain uses TRBV28 with TRBJ2-7; 7 nucleotides align to TRBD2. Trimming cost V 5 bases and J 3 bases; bases outside gene matches: 10. Germline CDR1 is MDHEN and CDR2 is SYDVKM. CDR3 length: 15 residues. CDR3 residues: CASSLSAGDIYEQYF. CDR3 coding DNA: TGTGCCAGCAGTCTCTCGGCGGGAGACATCTACGAGCAGTACTTC.

The chain is built from TRBV6-1 and TRBJ1-2; no clear D. V dropped 2 bases and J dropped 0 bases, with 13 bases sitting between them. The germline CDR1 and CDR2 sequences are MNHNS and SASEGT. The CDR3 sequence is 16 residues long. In DNA, the CDR3 is TGTGCCAGCAGTGAAATTATCGGACTTCCTAACTATGGCTACACCTTC. It codes for CASSEIIGLPNYGYTF.

V gene TRBV30 combines with J gene TRBJ1-4; D is unclear. V lost 3 bases and J 0 bases, leaving 11 bases between the germline ends. Germline CDR1 is GTSNPN and CDR2 is SVGIG (reference sequence). This CDR3 is 15 amino acids long. In DNA, the CDR3 is TGTGCCTGGAGCTTCGGGTGGGCAACTAATGAAAAACTGTTTTTT. Its protein is CAWSFGWATNEKLFF.

V is TRBV4-1 and J is TRBJ2-3, with D perhaps matching TRBD2 (7 bases). CDR3 length equals 15 residues. V lost 4 bases and J 5 bases, leaving 16 bases between the germline ends. Germline CDR1 reads MGHRA; CDR2 reads YSYEKL. The CDR3 protein is CASSRRAGARDTQYF. The CDR3 DNA sequence: TGCGCCAGCAGCCGTCGGGCGGGGGCCCGAGATACGCAGTATTTT.

This clone was detected only once. The chain uses TRBV6-6 and TRBJ2-7, with D hard to call. V was pared by 4 bases and J by 2 bases, with 12 bases between. The CDR3 spans 14 residues. Germline-derived CDR1 and CDR2 are MNHNY and SVGAGI (reference sequence). CDR3 bases: TGTGCCAGCAGTTTCTTAAACAGTGCCTACGAGCAGTACTTC. Its translation: CASSFLNSAYEQYF.

The chain has TRBV28 and TRBJ2-3; D is ambiguous. The CDR3 sequence is 12 residues long. Trimming took 3 bases from V and 6 from J, leaving 7 bases between them. Germline CDR1 reads MDHEN; CDR2 reads SYDVKM. CDR3 loop: CASSFSLDTQYF. As DNA, the CDR3 is TGTGCCAGCAGTTTCTCTCTGGATACGCAGTATTTT.

This sequence joins TRBV30 and TRBJ1-6, with 10 bases that match TRBD1. The germline V gene has CDR1 GTSNPN and CDR2 SVGIG (reference sequence). Trimming took 3 bases from V and 8 from J; bases not matched to a gene: 4. This CDR3 region has 14 residues. The CDR3 DNA reads as TGTGCCTGGAGCACCGGGACAGGGGATTCACCCCTCCACTTT. Protein product: CAWSTGTGDSPLHF.

The chain has TRBV28 and TRBJ2-7, with D possibly being TRBD2 (6 bases). Trimming pared 1 base from V and 2 bases from J, leaving 12 bases between. The CDR3 consists of 15 residues. Germline CDR1 MDHEN, CDR2 SYDVKM. CDR3 nucleotides: TGTGCCAGCAGTTTATTTCGCGGGGCGGCCTACGAGCAGTACTTC. It yields the protein CASSLFRGAAYEQYF.

The V and J genes are TRBV6-1 and TRBJ1-5; no reliable D call. This CDR3 has 11 amino acids. V lost 9 bases to trimming and J lost 4 bases, with 7 bases between them. CDR1 MNHNS and CDR2 SASEGT come from the germline V gene. CDR3 loop: CASQSNQPQHF. CDR3 DNA: TGTGCCAGTCAGTCGAATCAGCCCCAGCATTTT.

The chain joins TRBV19 to TRBJ2-5, with 9 bases aligning to TRBD1. V gave up 6 bases and J gave up 4 bases; unmatched junction bases: 9. This CDR3 is built from 15 residues. The germline V gene encodes CDR1 LNHDA and CDR2 SQIVND (reference sequence). The CDR3 nucleotides are TGTGCCAGTAGCCCCTCGGGACAGGGTCGAGAGACCCAGTACTTC. Translating gives CASSPSGQGRETQYF.

This chain joins TRBV5-1 and TRBJ2-5, with 7 bases matching TRBD2. This CDR3 spans 15 amino acids. In germline, CDR1 is SGHRS, CDR2 YFSETQ. Trimming removed 5 bases from V and 2 bases from J; junction bases left unmatched: 9. Here the CDR3 DNA reads TGCGCCAGCAGTTCGGGGGGACGCCTACAAGAGACCCAGTACTTC. Translated: CASSSGGRLQETQYF.

V is TRBV2 and J is TRBJ2-2; weak D call: TRBD1 (6 bases). The germline V gene has CDR1 SNHLY and CDR2 FYNNEI. This CDR3 region has 15 residues. Trimming stripped 6 bases from V and 0 bases from J, with 11 bases between. The DNA of the CDR3 is TGTGCCAGCAGCAGAAGGGGGTCGAACACCGGGGAGCTGTTTTTT. Its protein is CASSRRGSNTGELFF.